These 22 T cell receptor beta chains share one sample of origin, sequenced in a study of T cell responses to AZD1222 COVID-19 vaccine. Libraries were prepared by immunoSEQ multiplex PCR; TCRdb keeps only in-frame clonotypes and omits some of them. This table holds around 110,000 clones, roughly nine tenths found once. The specimen comprised peripheral blood, sampled on day 0 of AZD1222 vaccination. These receptors came from an adult in good health.

The genes are TRBV7-9 and TRBJ1-1, with D possibly TRBD1 on 5 matching bases. The CDR3 runs to 12 residues. V was cut by 5 bases and J by 6 bases, with 10 bases left in between. Germline CDR1 SEHNR, CDR2 FQNEAQ (reference sequence). Here the CDR3 DNA reads TGTGCCAGCAGCCCGCGGACACCTGAAGCTTTCTTT. Translated: CASSPRTPEAFF.

V and J are TRBV5-6 and TRBJ2-7; no definite D call. Germline values: CDR1 SGHDT, CDR2 YYEEEE. The V end was cut by 2 bases, the J end by 7 bases, with 16 bases between. This CDR3 spans 14 amino acids. The CDR3 spells CASSFTPGSGEQYF. Here the CDR3 DNA reads TGTGCCAGCAGCTTCACCCCCGGTTCCGGGGAGCAGTACTTC.

The chain couples TRBV4-1 to TRBJ1-3, with D perhaps TRBD1 (5 bases). Germline V gene sequence: CDR1 MGHRA, CDR2 YSYEKL. This CDR3 is 14 amino acids long. With 0 bases removed from V and 3 bases from J, the gap between germline ends came to 6 bases. The CDR3 DNA reads TGCGCCAGCAGCCAAGAGGGGCATGGAAACACCATATATTTT. Amino acids: CASSQEGHGNTIYF.

The chain has TRBV28 and TRBJ1-4; D possibly corresponds to TRBD1 (5 bases). The CDR3 loop spans 15 amino acids. The germline CDR1 and CDR2 sequences are MDHEN and SYDVKM. Trimming removed 5 bases from V and 7 bases from J, with 17 bases in between. The CDR3 sequence: CASSPAAEGSEKLFF. In nucleotides, the CDR3 is TGTGCCAGCAGTCCCGCCGCGGAGGGGAGTGAAAAACTGTTTTTT. The full variable domain, rest sourced from reference TRBV28 and TRBJ1-4, is DVKVTQSSRYLVKRTGEKVFLECVQDMDHENMFWYRQDPGLGLRLIYFSYDVKMKEKGDIPEGYSVSREKKERFSLILESASTNQTSMYLCASSPAAEGSEKLFFGSGTQLSVL.

The chain recombines TRBV30 with TRBJ2-1; 8 bases are shared with TRBD1. The CDR3 consists of 14 residues. Per the germline V gene, CDR1 is GTSNPN and CDR2 is SVGIG (reference sequence). The V and J ends lost 0 bases and 4 bases, in that order; junction bases with no gene match: 2. Here the CDR3 DNA reads TGTGCCTGGAGTGTACGGGACAGGTACAATGAGCAGTTCTTC. It specifies CAWSVRDRYNEQFF.

The rearrangement links TRBV27 to TRBJ2-7; the D gene is possibly TRBD2 (5 bases). V was cut by 6 bases and J by 5 bases, with 11 bases left in between. The CDR3 covers 12 residues. CDR1 and CDR2 (germline): MNHEY, SMNVEV (reference sequence). The CDR3 sequence is CASSLGGHEQYF. The CDR3 DNA follows: TGTGCCAGCAGCTTAGGAGGCCACGAGCAGTACTTC.

The V and J genes are TRBV28 and TRBJ1-1, with D tentatively TRBD1 (5 bases). V dropped 1 base and J dropped 7 bases, with 13 bases sitting between them. Looked up from germline, CDR1 is MDHEN and CDR2 is SYDVKM. This CDR3 contains 14 residues. CDR3 region: CASSLYSTGIEAFF. The DNA for the CDR3 is TGTGCCAGCAGTTTATACTCAACAGGCATTGAAGCTTTCTTT.

In its sample, this clone was seen once. The CDR3 region is CASSQDIGRPYEQYF. The CDR3, as DNA: TGCGCCAGCAGCCAAGATATTGGGAGACCCTACGAGCAGTACTTC. The V gene is TRBV4-1, the J gene TRBJ2-7; D might be TRBD2 (5 bases). Trimming took 0 bases from V and 2 from J, leaving 11 bases between them. The CDR3 runs 15 residues. Germline V lookup: CDR1 MGHRA, CDR2 YSYEKL.

The J gene is TRBJ2-1, the V gene TRBV11-1; 9 bases are shared with TRBD1. CDR3 length: 13 residues. Germline V gives CDR1 SGHAT, CDR2 FQDESV (reference sequence). V gave up 1 base and J gave up 10 bases; unmatched junction bases: 2. CDR3 loop: CASSLGTGGEQFF. CDR3 nucleotide sequence: TGTGCCAGCAGCTTAGGAACAGGGGGCGAGCAGTTCTTC.

The V and J genes are TRBV10-3 and TRBJ2-2; unclear D gene. V lost 0 bases to trimming and J lost 0 bases, with 8 bases between them. The CDR3 covers 16 residues. Germline CDR1 reads ENHRY; CDR2 reads SYGVKD. CDR3 sequence: CAISESTLTNTGELFF. As DNA, the CDR3 is TGTGCCATCAGTGAGTCGACTCTGACGAACACCGGGGAGCTGTTTTTT.

This sequence joins TRBV19 and TRBJ1-2; 8 bases agree with TRBD1. The CDR3 contains 15 residues. J lost 4 bases, V lost 7 bases, and 11 bases had no gene match. Germline V gene sequence: CDR1 LNHDA, CDR2 SQIVND (reference sequence). CDR3 residues: CASNPGQGPGYGYTF. As DNA, the CDR3 is TGTGCCAGTAATCCCGGACAGGGCCCAGGCTATGGCTACACCTTC.

A single count supports this clone. The chain carries TRBV28 and TRBJ1-4; D is possibly TRBD1 (5 bases). Germline CDR1 and CDR2: MDHEN and SYDVKM. The CDR3 contains 14 residues. With 6 bases removed from V and 6 bases from J, the gap between germline ends came to 14 bases. Here the CDR3 DNA reads TGTGCCAGCAGATTGGGACTGGCGTATGAAAAACTGTTTTTT. Protein: CASRLGLAYEKLFF.

Only a few counts were recorded for this clone. This chain connects TRBV7-9 to TRBJ2-5, with no clear D. This CDR3 contains 11 residues. With 5 bases removed from V and 1 base from J, the gap between germline ends came to 2 bases. Germline V gives CDR1 SEHNR, CDR2 FQNEAQ (reference sequence). In DNA, the CDR3 is TGTGCCAGCAGCCCCCAAGAGACCCAGTACTTC. Translating it yields CASSPQETQYF.

The rearrangement uses TRBV5-4 and TRBJ1-6; D gene ambiguous. The CDR3 is made up of 15 amino acids. Trimming removed 6 bases from V and 0 bases from J, with 10 bases in between. Germline CDR1 SGHNT, CDR2 YYREEE (reference sequence). The CDR3 reads CASNSESSYNSPLHF. The CDR3 DNA reads TGTGCCAGCAATTCGGAGAGCTCCTATAATTCACCCCTCCACTTT.

The gene calls are TRBV2 and TRBJ2-1, with D unresolved. The CDR3 consists of 14 residues. The V gene lost 8 bases and the J gene lost 6 bases, with 17 bases spanning the gap. Germline V gene sequence: CDR1 SNHLY, CDR2 FYNNEI. The CDR3 bases are TGTGCCAGCCGCCGATCCGATTCACGCAATGAGCAGTTCTTC. This translates into CASRRSDSRNEQFF.

The chain joins TRBV6-6 to TRBJ1-5; D not certain. With 3 bases removed from V and 2 bases from J, the gap between germline ends came to 8 bases. There are 14 residues in the CDR3. From germline, CDR1 is MNHNY and CDR2 SVGAGI (reference sequence). The CDR3 region has the DNA TGTGCCAGCAGTTATACGAGGGGCAATCAGCCCCAGCATTTT. Translating gives CASSYTRGNQPQHF.

In this sample, this clone turned up once. The V gene is TRBV5-8, the J gene TRBJ2-1; 8 nucleotides align to TRBD2. CDR1 SGHTS and CDR2 YDEGEE come from the germline V gene. The CDR3 has 15 residues. With 3 bases clipped from V and 3 bases from J, the junction kept 5 bases outside the gene matches. CDR3 in amino acids: CASSSAGVGYNEQFF. CDR3 DNA: TGTGCCAGCAGCTCAGCGGGGGTAGGCTACAATGAGCAGTTCTTC. Using reference TRBV5-8 and TRBJ2-1 for the parts outside the CDR3, the full variable domain is EAGVTQSPTHLIKTRGQQATLRCSPISGHTSVYWYQQALGLGLQFLLWYDEGEERNRGNFPPRFSGRQFPNYSSELNVNALELEDSALYLCASSSAGVGYNEQFFGPGTRLTVL.

This chain connects TRBV11-1 to TRBJ1-2, with a weak D call TRBD1 (5 bases). Trimming shortened V by 0 bases and J by 5 bases, and 10 bases separated the two germline ends. CDR3 length equals 14 residues. From germline, CDR1 is SGHAT and CDR2 FQDESV (reference sequence). The CDR3 DNA follows: TGTGCCAGCAGCTTAGCGGAGACAGATTATGGCTACACCTTC. It specifies CASSLAETDYGYTF.

The chain employs TRBV6-1 and TRBJ1-6, with D possibly being TRBD1 (6 bases). This CDR3 region has 14 residues. V gave up 3 bases and J gave up 7 bases, with 10 bases separating them. Germline CDR1 and CDR2: MNHNS and SASEGT. The CDR3 is CASSDRGRNSPLHF. CDR3 DNA: TGTGCCAGCAGTGACAGGGGACGGAATTCACCCCTCCACTTT.

The CDR3 sequence: CAWVSQGAETQYF. CDR3 nucleotides: TGTGCCTGGGTATCTCAGGGGGCGGAGACCCAGTACTTC. This chain uses TRBV30 with TRBJ2-5; 8 bases are a match to TRBD1. Germline lookup yields CDR1 GTSNPN and CDR2 SVGIG (reference sequence). The V gene end was trimmed by 5 bases and the J gene end by 5 bases; junction bases not matched to a gene: 7. This CDR3 has 13 amino acids.

CDR3 loop: CAWRLLGNTIYF. DNA for the CDR3: TGTGCCTGGAGGTTACTTGGAAACACCATATATTTT. The V call is TRBV30, the J call TRBJ1-3; D gene ambiguous. The CDR3 length is 12 residues. V lost 3 bases, J lost 3 bases, and 6 bases lay in between. Germline assignment: CDR1 GTSNPN and CDR2 SVGIG (reference sequence).

This clone was detected once. CDR3 DNA sequence: TGTGCCAGCAGCGCCGGGGCTAGCGGCCGGGGCACAGATACGCAGTATTTT. Residues: CASSAGASGRGTDTQYF. This chain uses TRBV3-1 (or the pseudogene TRBV3-2) with TRBJ2-3; 7 bases line up with TRBD2. Looked up from germline, CDR1 is LGHDT and CDR2 is YNNKEL (reference sequence). CDR3 length: 17 amino acids. Trimming removed 5 bases from V and 1 base from J; junction bases left unmatched: 12.